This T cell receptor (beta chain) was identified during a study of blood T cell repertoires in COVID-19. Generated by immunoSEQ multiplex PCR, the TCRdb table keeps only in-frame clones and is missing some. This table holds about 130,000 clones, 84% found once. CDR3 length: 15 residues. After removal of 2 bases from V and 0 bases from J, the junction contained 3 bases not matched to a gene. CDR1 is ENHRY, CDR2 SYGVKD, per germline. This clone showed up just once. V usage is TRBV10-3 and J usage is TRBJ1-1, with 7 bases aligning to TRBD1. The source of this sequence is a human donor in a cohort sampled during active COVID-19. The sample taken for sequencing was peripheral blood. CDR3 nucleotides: TGTGCCATCAGTGAGGAGGGGGCACTGAACACTGAAGCTTTCTTT. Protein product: CAISEEGALNTEAFF.